Below, 20 T cell receptor beta chains from the same sample are listed, as sequenced in a study of technical replicates of blood from a few donors. Profiled with immunoSEQ multiplex PCR; TCRdb holds only in-frame clones, not every one. Seen here are 74,000 or so clones, approximately 96% observed once, and the top ten hold under 0.35%. Sequenced: T cells isolated from PBMCs. These receptors all stem from a human donor in good health.

Here the CDR3 reads CALVRQSSYNEQFF. CDR3 nucleotide sequence: TGTGCCTTGGTGAGGCAAAGCTCCTACAATGAGCAGTTCTTC. This chain uses TRBV30 with TRBJ2-1, with D unclear. The CDR3 loop spans 14 amino acids. CDR1 and CDR2 (germline): GTSNPN, SVGIG (reference sequence). Trimming left V 7 bases short and J 0 bases short, with 13 bases between.

This chain joins TRBV28 and TRBJ2-7, with a weak D call TRBD1 (6 bases). This CDR3 has 13 amino acids. V was shortened by 6 bases and J by 1 base, with 10 bases between the two germline ends. The V gene's germline CDR1 is MDHEN and CDR2 SYDVKM. CDR3 loop: CASRQGSSYEQYF. The CDR3 DNA sequence: TGTGCCAGCAGACAGGGATCGTCCTACGAGCAGTACTTC.

Note on this clone: It is unclear where the CDR3 begins or ends on the DNA, so no DNA is shown, and the CDR3 is as TCRdb lists it. This chain connects TRBV9 to TRBJ1-2. The CDR3 spans 14 residues, counting both ends. Germline-derived CDR1 and CDR2 are SGDLS and YYNGEE. The CDR3 sequence is CASSVGEGSRFGTF.

With respect to this clone: An end of the junction does not agree with germline; a read error may underlie this. This chain connects TRBV7-7 to TRBJ2-3; 10 bases fit TRBD2. The germline CDR1 and CDR2 sequences are SSHAT and FNYEAQ (reference sequence). The CDR3 sequence is 15 residues long. CDR3 in amino acids: CASSLGTSDQDTQYF. Written as DNA, the CDR3 is TGTGCTAGCAGCTTAGGGACTAGCGACCAAGATACGCAGTATTTT.

This clone was observed a single time. The rearrangement uses TRBV19 and TRBJ1-2, with 8 bases matching TRBD1. The CDR3 length is 15 residues. Germline CDR1 is LNHDA and CDR2 is SQIVND (reference sequence). Trimming removed 3 bases from V and 6 bases from J; junction bases left unmatched: 9. Here the CDR3 DNA reads TGTGCCAGTAGTATCCAGGACAGGGATGTCAATGGCTACACCTTC. Translation: CASSIQDRDVNGYTF.

The chain employs TRBV18 and TRBJ2-7; no firm D call. The V gene's germline CDR1 is KGHSH and CDR2 LQKENI. With 2 bases removed from V and 3 bases from J, the gap between germline ends came to 8 bases. CDR3 size: 13 residues. CDR3 residues: CASSPDTHYEQYF. CDR3 coding DNA: TGTGCCAGCTCACCAGACACCCACTACGAGCAGTACTTC.

This sequence joins TRBV27 and TRBJ1-5; no reliable D call. Germline V lookup: CDR1 MNHEY, CDR2 SMNVEV (reference sequence). The CDR3 loop spans 13 amino acids. V was clipped by 3 bases and J by 5 bases, with 8 bases between them. This CDR3 is CASSLWRDQPQHF. Here the CDR3 DNA reads TGTGCCAGCAGTTTGTGGAGGGATCAGCCCCAGCATTTT.

The J gene is TRBJ1-2, the V gene TRBV25-1, with 7 bases lining up with TRBD1. V was pared by 7 bases and J by 4 bases, with 6 bases of the junction left unmatched. The CDR3 is 13 amino acids. The germline gives CDR1 MGHDK, CDR2 SYGVNS. Here the CDR3 reads CASIPAGGYGYTF. The CDR3 region has the DNA TGTGCCAGCATTCCCGCAGGGGGCTATGGCTACACCTTC.

In regard to this clone: The same CDR3 also results from other DNA sequences found in this sample. The gene calls are TRBV30 and TRBJ1-1; D is unresolved. Trimming pared 4 bases from V and 1 base from J, leaving 10 bases between. Germline V gives CDR1 GTSNPN, CDR2 SVGIG (reference sequence). CDR3 length equals 13 residues. In DNA, the CDR3 is TGTGCCTGGATGATTGGCGGGAACACTGAAGCTTTCTTT. This codes for CAWMIGGNTEAFF.

This clone was recorded only once. The rearrangement uses TRBV27 and TRBJ2-7; 8 bases agree with TRBD1. The germline V gene encodes CDR1 MNHEY and CDR2 SMNVEV (reference sequence). V dropped 2 bases and J dropped 4; count of bases not matched to a gene: 4. The CDR3 is 14 amino acids. This chain's CDR3 is CASSLDRGGYEQYF. CDR3 bases: TGTGCCAGCAGTTTAGACAGGGGCGGGTACGAGCAGTACTTC.

V and J are TRBV11-2 and TRBJ1-1, with D tentatively TRBD1 (6 bases). Germline-derived CDR1 and CDR2 are SGHAT and FQNNGV. Trimming left V 3 bases short and J 4 bases short, with 15 bases between. CDR3 length equals 15 residues. CDR3 residues: CASSLAGGATTEAFF. CDR3 coding DNA: TGTGCCAGCAGCTTGGCTGGGGGCGCAACCACTGAAGCTTTCTTT. The variable domain in full, completed from reference TRBV11-2 and TRBJ1-1, reads EAGVAQSPRYKIIEKRQSVAFWCNPISGHATLYWYQQILGQGPKLLIQFQNNGVVDDSQLPKDRFSAERLKGVDSTLKIQPAKLEDSAVYLCASSLAGGATTEAFFGQGTRLTVV.

This CDR3 is CATRDRAHTNYGYTF. The CDR3 DNA reads TGTGCCACCAGGGACAGGGCCCATACTAACTATGGCTACACCTTC. The V call is TRBV15, the J call TRBJ1-2, with 8 bases that match TRBD1. The ends lost 6 bases at V and 0 bases at J; junction bases unmatched: 6. CDR1 and CDR2 from the germline V gene are LNHNV and YYDKDF (reference sequence). This CDR3 is built from 15 residues.

In this sample, this clone turned up a few times. The chain has TRBV9 and TRBJ1-1; 9 bases map to TRBD1. The CDR3 contains 14 residues. The V gene's germline CDR1 is SGDLS and CDR2 YYNGEE. V was pared by 4 bases and J by 3 bases, with 4 bases of the junction left unmatched. The CDR3 here is CASSRGDRDTEAFF. In nucleotides, the CDR3 is TGTGCCAGCAGCCGGGGGGACAGGGACACTGAAGCTTTCTTT.

This chain connects TRBV7-9 to TRBJ2-4, with D perhaps matching TRBD2 (6 bases). V lost 3 bases and J lost 3, with 15 bases in between. Per the germline V gene, CDR1 is SEHNR and CDR2 is FQNEAQ (reference sequence). CDR3 length: 16 amino acids. This CDR3 reads CASSFWSGDSKNIQYF. CDR3 bases: TGTGCCAGCAGCTTTTGGTCGGGAGATAGCAAAAACATTCAGTACTTC. Full variable domain (missing parts from reference TRBV7-9 and TRBJ2-4): DTGVSQNPRHKITKRGQNVTFRCDPISEHNRLYWYRQTLGQGPEFLTYFQNEAQLEKSRLLSDRFSAERPKGSFSTLEIQRTEQGDSAMYLCASSFWSGDSKNIQYFGAGTRLSVL.

The chain links TRBV5-1 to TRBJ2-1; 8 bases map to TRBD2. V dropped 1 base and J dropped 4; count of bases not matched to a gene: 4. CDR3 size: 15 residues. CDR1 is SGHRS, CDR2 YFSETQ, per germline. CDR3 region: CASSLSGGAYNEQFF. CDR3 coding DNA: TGCGCCAGCAGCTTGAGCGGGGGAGCTTACAATGAGCAGTTCTTC.

V and J are TRBV6-5 and TRBJ2-1; 7 nucleotides agree with TRBD2. The ends lost 2 bases at V and 4 bases at J; junction bases unmatched: 5. The CDR3 loop spans 15 amino acids. The V gene's germline CDR1 is MNHEY and CDR2 SVGAGI. Written as DNA, the CDR3 is TGTGCCAGCAGTTACGCGGGAGTTATTTACAATGAGCAGTTCTTC. This translates into CASSYAGVIYNEQFF.

The rearrangement uses TRBV7-2 and TRBJ2-5, with D perhaps TRBD1 (6 bases). CDR1 and CDR2 (germline): SGHTA, FQGNSA. This CDR3 comprises 14 residues. V was pared by 1 base and J by 5 bases, with 11 bases between. CDR3 amino acids: CASSLEQGWETQYF. The CDR3 DNA sequence: TGTGCCAGCAGCTTAGAACAGGGCTGGGAGACCCAGTACTTC.

The rearrangement uses TRBV6-1 and TRBJ2-1, with a weak D call TRBD2 (6 bases). The V and J ends lost 8 bases and 6 bases respectively, with 14 bases between them. The germline V gene encodes CDR1 MNHNS and CDR2 SASEGT. The CDR3 contains 13 residues. This CDR3 reads CASCGMAPNEQFF. DNA for the CDR3: TGTGCCAGCTGCGGGATGGCTCCCAATGAGCAGTTCTTC.

This clone was observed once. The gene calls are TRBV18 and TRBJ2-7, with 8 bases lining up with TRBD2. The junction had 12 bases not matched to a gene; V was cut back by 3 bases and J by 5 bases. CDR1 and CDR2 from the germline V gene are KGHSH and LQKENI. The CDR3 is made up of 16 amino acids. The CDR3 region has the DNA TGTGCCAGCTCACCCAGGCAAGCGGGAGTACATGACGAGCAGTACTTC. Its protein product is CASSPRQAGVHDEQYF.

The chain joins TRBV10-3 to TRBJ2-1; TRBD1 matches at 7 bases. The germline CDR1 and CDR2 sequences are ENHRY and SYGVKD. V lost 7 bases and J lost 3; bases outside the gene matches: 9. The CDR3 is 15 amino acids. The CDR3 DNA reads TGTGCCATCACCGAAGGGACAGATCTCTACAATGAGCAGTTCTTC. As protein: CAITEGTDLYNEQFF.